This section outlines one TCR beta chain sequence together with its context. What it recognizes is unknown. This sample stems from a study of vaccination and CD4 T cells after COVID-19. The ends were cut back, 4 bases at V and 9 bases at J, with 13 bases in the middle. The length of the CDR3 is 13 residues. From germline, CDR1 is MNHEY and CDR2 SVGEGT. With the Oncomine TCR Beta short-read assay, DNA from cultured CD4+ T cells was sequenced. DNA came from CD4+ T cells after culture. Via MiXCR, TCRdb re-called the PCR reads, giving one row per CDR3 protein. Of approximately 11,000 distinct CDR3 sequences in the sample, 25% to 30% were seen once. Stated treatment: approximately 11-day PBMC culture with coronavirus spike peptide pools or control peptides (ViraFEST assay). Samples of CD4+ T cells were obtained from the unexposed donor before the COVID-19 pandemic (2011-2018). With peptide pools, ViraFEST first expanded antigen-specific T cells and afterwards sequenced their TCRs.

This sequence originates from a human donor in good health. Sequenced sample: CD4+ T cells from blood, cultured in vitro. The V and J genes are TRBV6-2 or TRBV6-3 and TRBJ2-4; D unresolved. The CDR3 protein is CASSFDIKGIQYF. In nucleotides, the CDR3 is TGTGCCAGCAGTTTTGATATAAAGGGCATTCAGTACTTC.